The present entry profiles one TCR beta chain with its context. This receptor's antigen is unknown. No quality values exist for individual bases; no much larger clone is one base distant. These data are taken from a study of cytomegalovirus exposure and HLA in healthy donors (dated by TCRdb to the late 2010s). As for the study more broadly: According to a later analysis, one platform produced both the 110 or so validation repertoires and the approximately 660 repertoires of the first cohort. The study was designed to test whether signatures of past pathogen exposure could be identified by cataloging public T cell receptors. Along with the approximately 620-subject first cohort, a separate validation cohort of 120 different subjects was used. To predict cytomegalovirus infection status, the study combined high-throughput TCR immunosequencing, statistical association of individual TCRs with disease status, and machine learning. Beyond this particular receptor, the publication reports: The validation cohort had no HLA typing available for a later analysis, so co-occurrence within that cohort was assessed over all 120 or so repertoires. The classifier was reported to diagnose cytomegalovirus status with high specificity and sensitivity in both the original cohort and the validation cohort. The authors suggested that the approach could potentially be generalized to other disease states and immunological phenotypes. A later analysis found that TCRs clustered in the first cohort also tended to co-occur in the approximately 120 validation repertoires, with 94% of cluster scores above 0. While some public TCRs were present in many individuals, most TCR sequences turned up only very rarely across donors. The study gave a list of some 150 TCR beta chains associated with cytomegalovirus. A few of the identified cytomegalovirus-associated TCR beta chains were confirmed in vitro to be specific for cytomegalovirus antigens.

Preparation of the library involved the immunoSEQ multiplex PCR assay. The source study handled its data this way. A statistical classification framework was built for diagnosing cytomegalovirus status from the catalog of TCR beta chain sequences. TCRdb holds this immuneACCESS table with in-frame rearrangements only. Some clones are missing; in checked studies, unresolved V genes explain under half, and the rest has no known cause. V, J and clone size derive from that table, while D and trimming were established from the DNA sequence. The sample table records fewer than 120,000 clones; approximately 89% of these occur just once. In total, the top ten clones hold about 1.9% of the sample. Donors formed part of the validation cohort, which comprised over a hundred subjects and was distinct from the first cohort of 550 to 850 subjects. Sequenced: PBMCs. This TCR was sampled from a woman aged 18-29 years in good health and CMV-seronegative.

The DNA sequence follows: TGTGCCAGCAGCTTGGCCCCAACAGAAGAGACCCAGTACTTC. It codes for CASSLAPTEETQYF. The chain links TRBV5-4 with TRBJ2-5, with the D gene not confidently named. The V and J ends are trimmed by 0 bases and 3 bases, leaving 9 bases between them. From the cysteine up to the phenylalanine, the CDR3 has a length of 14 residues. Just CDR3 DNA is preserved here, 42 bases in frame from base 1. As encoded in the germline V gene (reference sequence), CDR1 is SGHNT while CDR2 is YYREEE. Outside the CDR3, residues come from the reference TRBV5-4 and TRBJ2-5 proteins, so the full variable domain is: ETGVTQSPTHLIKTRGQQVTLRCSSQSGHNTVSWYQQALGQGPQFIFQYYREEENGRGNFPPRFSGLQFPNYSSELNVNALELDDSALYLCASSLAPTEETQYFGPGTRLLVL.